This is a list of T cell receptor beta chains from one sample in a study of CD4+ T cells in melanoma. Libraries were prepared by immunoSEQ multiplex PCR; TCRdb keeps only in-frame clonotypes and omits some of them. The data show some 110,000 clones, with approximately 92% seen just once and 3% to 4% held by the top ten. Specimen: peripheral blood. These TCRs come from a human donor with melanoma. The CDR3 runs from the conserved cysteine through the conserved F or W. A D gene is named only where the DNA matches it firmly. Not all rows give a size; the values are once, few, many and, for expanded clones, a class.

CDR3 DNA: TGTGCCAGCAGCTTAAGCTTGGCGGGGGCCTACGAGCAGTACTTC; CDR3 protein: CASSLSLAGAYEQYF; V gene: TRBV7-8; clone size: .; J gene: TRBJ2-7; D gene: TRBD2
CDR3 DNA: TGTGCCAGCAGCGTTACCGGGACTAGGTGGGAGACCCAGTACTTC; CDR3 protein: CASSVTGTRWETQYF; V gene: TRBV9; clone size: .; J gene: TRBJ2-5; D gene: TRBD2
CDR3 DNA: TGCAGTGCCAGGGACGTTCTAGACACCTTC; CDR3 protein: CSARDVLDTF; V gene: TRBV20-1; clone size: once; J gene: TRBJ1-2; D gene: .
CDR3 DNA: TGTGCCAGCAGCACCCCACAGTTCAGCTACACCTTC; CDR3 protein: CASSTPQFSYTF; V gene: TRBV13; clone size: .; J gene: TRBJ1-2; D gene: .
CDR3 DNA: TGCAGCGTTGTGGGTTATCAAGAGACCCAGTACTTC; CDR3 protein: CSVVGYQETQYF; V gene: TRBV29-1; clone size: .; J gene: TRBJ2-5; D gene: .
CDR3 DNA: TGCGCCAGCGTGATGATAGATACGCAGTATTTT; CDR3 protein: CASVMIDTQYF; V gene: TRBV10-1; clone size: .; J gene: TRBJ2-3; D gene: .
CDR3 DNA: TGCGCCAGCAGCCAAGGGTCCCTTTACAATGAGCAGTTCTTC; CDR3 protein: CASSQGSLYNEQFF; V gene: TRBV4-1; clone size: .; J gene: TRBJ2-1; D gene: .
CDR3 DNA: TGTGCCAGCAACGGGGGGAGCAATCAGCCCCAGCATTTT; CDR3 protein: CASNGGSNQPQHF; V gene: TRBV2; clone size: .; J gene: TRBJ1-5; D gene: .
CDR3 DNA: TGCGCCAGCAGCTTGGAATTCGGGGGGGGCCCCCTCCACTTT; CDR3 protein: CASSLEFGGGPLHF; V gene: TRBV5-1; clone size: .; J gene: TRBJ1-6; D gene: .
CDR3 DNA: TGTGCCAGCAGCCTGAAGGGGGCGGGATCCTACGAGCAGTACTTC; CDR3 protein: CASSLKGAGSYEQYF; V gene: TRBV5-4; clone size: .; J gene: TRBJ2-7; D gene: .
CDR3 DNA: TGTGCCAGTAGTCCGGTAAGCCCCTCATCGGGTGAAAAACTGTTTTTT; CDR3 protein: CASSPVSPSSGEKLFF; V gene: TRBV19; clone size: .; J gene: TRBJ1-4; D gene: .
CDR3 DNA: TGTGCCAGCAGAGGTGGACAGGGCCAGAGGGAGACCCAGTACTTC; CDR3 protein: CASRGGQGQRETQYF; V gene: TRBV6-5; clone size: once; J gene: TRBJ2-5; D gene: TRBD1
CDR3 DNA: TGTGCCAGCAGTTTAATGAGTTGGGGGGAGGCTACCTACGAGCAGTACTTC; CDR3 protein: CASSLMSWGEATYEQYF; V gene: TRBV28; clone size: .; J gene: TRBJ2-7; D gene: .
CDR3 DNA: TGCGCCAGCAGCGGAAGGGACAGAGACACAGATACGCAGTATTTT; CDR3 protein: CASSGRDRDTDTQYF; V gene: TRBV5-1; clone size: .; J gene: TRBJ2-3; D gene: TRBD1
CDR3 DNA: TGTGCCAGCAGACCCCCGGCGTTATATGGCTACACCTTC; CDR3 protein: CASRPPALYGYTF; V gene: TRBV28; clone size: .; J gene: TRBJ1-2; D gene: .
CDR3 DNA: TGCGCCAGCAGCTTTAGGACTACTGACTCTGGGGCCAACGTCCTGACTTTC; CDR3 protein: CASSFRTTDSGANVLTF; V gene: TRBV5-1; clone size: .; J gene: TRBJ2-6; D gene: .
CDR3 DNA: TGTGCCAGCAGCCCGAGGGGTCGGAACACTGAAGCTTTCTTT; CDR3 protein: CASSPRGRNTEAFF; V gene: TRBV27; clone size: .; J gene: TRBJ1-1; D gene: .
CDR3 DNA: TGTGCCAGCAGCTTAGCAGGGGGGGCCTCTGGGGCCAACGTCCTGACTTTC; CDR3 protein: CASSLAGGASGANVLTF; V gene: TRBV7-8; clone size: once; J gene: TRBJ2-6; D gene: .
CDR3 DNA: TGTGCCGGCAGTTCCAAGGCCTACGAGCAGTACTTC; CDR3 protein: CAGSSKAYEQYF; V gene: TRBV6-5; clone size: .; J gene: TRBJ2-7; D gene: .
CDR3 DNA: TGTGCCAGCAGACCGACTGTCCAAGAGACCCAGTACTTC; CDR3 protein: CASRPTVQETQYF; V gene: TRBV6-5; clone size: .; J gene: TRBJ2-5; D gene: .
CDR3 DNA: TGTGCCAGCAGCATACAGGGGGCGGGCACAGATACGCAGTATTTT; CDR3 protein: CASSIQGAGTDTQYF; V gene: TRBV9; clone size: once; J gene: TRBJ2-3; D gene: TRBD1
CDR3 DNA: TGTGCCATCAGTGTCAGGGGACGAGAGACCCAGTACTTC; CDR3 protein: CAISVRGRETQYF; V gene: TRBV10-3; clone size: few; J gene: TRBJ2-5; D gene: .
CDR3 DNA: TGCAGCGTTCTGCCGACAGGGGTTAATCGAGAGACCCAGTACTTC; CDR3 protein: CSVLPTGVNRETQYF; V gene: TRBV29-1; clone size: .; J gene: TRBJ2-5; D gene: TRBD1
CDR3 DNA: TGTGCCAGCAGCCCCGGGCGGGGAGCCAAAAACATTCAGTACTTC; CDR3 protein: CASSPGRGAKNIQYF; V gene: TRBV14; clone size: .; J gene: TRBJ2-4; D gene: .
CDR3 DNA: TGTGCCAGCAGCCCCGCAGGATGGGCAGATACGCAGTATTTT; CDR3 protein: CASSPAGWADTQYF; V gene: TRBV7-3; clone size: .; J gene: TRBJ2-3; D gene: .
CDR3 DNA: TGTGCCAGCAGTTACTCGGACCATCAGCCCCAGCATTTT; CDR3 protein: CASSYSDHQPQHF; V gene: TRBV6-5; clone size: .; J gene: TRBJ1-5; D gene: .
CDR3 DNA: TGCAGCGTTAAGGGACAGGTAGACTACAATGAGCAGTTCTTC; CDR3 protein: CSVKGQVDYNEQFF; V gene: TRBV29-1; clone size: once; J gene: TRBJ2-1; D gene: TRBD1